A selection of T cell receptor beta chains follows, all from one sample in a study of blood T cells in healthy people across ages. Each CDR3 protein gets one entry after TCRdb re-called the 5' RACE reads with MiXCR. The table lists fewer than 1,200,000 distinct CDR3 sequences, less than 25% of them singletons, with around 0.75% in the top ten. This sample was also put to use in a study of T cells of mothers and their children.

The sequencing input was blood. The receptors come from a girl aged 2 to 9 in good health. Both conserved end residues are part of each CDR3. The D gene is left open where the match is weak. A clone size is listed for some rows: how often the clone was seen (once, few, many), or a class if it is expanded.

v_call	d_call	j_call	clone_size	cdr3_nt	cdr3_aa
TRBV6-1	.	TRBJ2-4	few	TGTGCCAGCAGTGGGGCCAAGGAGCTAGCCAAAAACATTCAGTACTTC	CASSGAKELAKNIQYF
TRBV27	TRBD2	TRBJ2-7	few	TGTGCCAGCAGTTTAGGGAGTAGCGGGGGTGAGCAGTACTTC	CASSLGSSGGEQYF
TRBV6-6	.	TRBJ2-1	.	TGTGCCAGCAGTTACGCTCTAGCGGAGCAGTTCTTC	CASSYALAEQFF
TRBV5-4	.	TRBJ2-1	few	TGTGCCAGCAGCTTGGGGGACGGGTCCGGTGAGCAGTTCTTC	CASSLGDGSGEQFF
TRBV2	.	TRBJ1-1	few	TGTGCCAGCATAGGGATGGGGGCCGCAGAAGCTTTCTTT	CASIGMGAAEAFF
TRBV3-1	.	TRBJ2-1	few	TGTGCCAGCAGCCGACTCGCAGGTCTGCATGAGCAGTTCTTC	CASSRLAGLHEQFF
TRBV7-2	.	TRBJ2-3	.	TGTGCCAGCAGCCTCGGACAGACAACAAGCACAGATACGCAGTATTTT	CASSLGQTTSTDTQYF
TRBV3-1	.	TRBJ2-7	few	TGTGCCAGCAGCCAAGAATATCCCGGGGTCTACGAGCAGTACTTC	CASSQEYPGVYEQYF
TRBV6-1	TRBD1	TRBJ2-7	many	TGTGCCAGCAGTCCCAGGGGGATAGACGAGCAGTACTTC	CASSPRGIDEQYF
TRBV6-6	.	TRBJ1-2	.	TGTGCCAGCAGTTACCAGCCGCAGCTCGGTAACTATGGCTACACCTTC	CASSYQPQLGNYGYTF
TRBV5-8	.	TRBJ2-1	few	TGTGCCAGCAGCTTCGACGGCTTTGAGGGGCAGTTCTTC	CASSFDGFEGQFF
TRBV6-2/TRBV6-3	TRBD2	TRBJ2-1	.	TGTGCCAGCAGTTACGTAGCGGGGGCCTCCTACAATGAGCAGTTCTTC	CASSYVAGASYNEQFF
TRBV25-1	TRBD1	TRBJ2-4	.	TGTGGCAGCAGAGGGACAGGGACGGGAAACATTCAGTACTTC	CGSRGTGTGNIQYF
TRBV21-1	.	TRBJ1-5	few	TGTGCCAGCAACGGACAGGGTTGGAGCAATCAGCCCCAGCATTTT	CASNGQGWSNQPQHF
TRBV7-9	TRBD1	TRBJ2-5	.	TGTGCCAGCAGCTTTCCGGACAGGGGAGAGACCCAGTACTTC	CASSFPDRGETQYF
TRBV28	.	TRBJ2-4	few	TGTGCCAGCACAGGGGTACACATTCAGTACTTC	CASTGVHIQYF
TRBV10-3	.	TRBJ2-2	.	TGTGCCATCCAGGACGGGGAGCTGTTTTTT	CAIQDGELFF
TRBV6-2/TRBV6-3	.	TRBJ2-2	.	TGTGCCAGCAGCAAACTGGGCACCGGGGAGCTGTTTTTT	CASSKLGTGELFF
TRBV11-2	TRBD1	TRBJ2-2	few	TGTGCCAGCAGCTCGACCAAACCTCGACAGGGAGTGGATGCCGGGGAGCTGTTTTTT	CASSSTKPRQGVDAGELFF
TRBV28	TRBD1	TRBJ1-5	.	TGTGCCAGCAGTTTAAACAAACACCGGGACAGGGCCGGGTACAGTCAGCCCCAGCATTTT	CASSLNKHRDRAGYSQPQHF
TRBV6-1	.	TRBJ1-3	few	TGTGCCAGCAGTGGCCCTGGAGGGAACTCTGGAAACACCATATATTTT	CASSGPGGNSGNTIYF
TRBV7-3	.	TRBJ2-1	.	TGTGCCAGCAGCTTAGGACACGGGAGCTCCTACAATGAGCAGTTCTTC	CASSLGHGSSYNEQFF
TRBV7-2	.	TRBJ2-4	.	TGTGCCAGCAGGCCGACAGGTGAAAACATTCAGTACTTC	CASRPTGENIQYF
TRBV12-3/TRBV12-4	TRBD2	TRBJ2-2	.	TGTGCCAGCAGTAGCCCCCGGACTAGCGGGGGACGGACCGGGGAGCTGTTTTTT	CASSSPRTSGGRTGELFF
TRBV21-1	.	TRBJ2-1	few	TGTGCCAGCAGCGATGGGACTAGCGGGAGGAATGAGCAGTTCTTC	CASSDGTSGRNEQFF
TRBV4-1	.	TRBJ2-1	.	TGCGCCAGCAGCCATCTACTCAGCAATGAGCAGTTCTTC	CASSHLLSNEQFF
TRBV7-9	TRBD1	TRBJ2-7	few	TGTGCCAGACAAACAGGGGACGGCGAGCAGTACTTC	CARQTGDGEQYF
TRBV7-9	.	TRBJ2-5	.	TGTGCCAGCAGCTCCAGGGAGGCCCCAAGGAAGACCCAGTACTTC	CASSSREAPRKTQYF
TRBV6-1	TRBD2	TRBJ2-1	.	TGTGCCAGCATTATTCCTGCGGGGGGGAGCGATGAGCAGTTCTTC	CASIIPAGGSDEQFF
TRBV28	.	TRBJ2-1	.	TGTGCCAGCAGCTATGGGGCCAGGGAGGAACCCTACAATGAGCAGTTCTTC	CASSYGAREEPYNEQFF
TRBV20-1	.	TRBJ2-1	few	TGCAGTGCTAGAGATCCGGCCAGCGGGCCTTACAATGAGCAGTTCTTC	CSARDPASGPYNEQFF
TRBV6-2/TRBV6-3	.	TRBJ2-7	.	TGTGCCAGCAGTTACACCGGGGCCCGCTACGAGCAGTACTTC	CASSYTGARYEQYF
TRBV7-3	TRBD1	TRBJ2-3	once	TGTGCCAGCGGGGGGGACAGGGAGTCCCATACGCAGTATTTT	CASGGDRESHTQYF
TRBV24-1	.	TRBJ2-3	.	TGTGCCACCCCAGGAAGGGTAGATACGCAGTATTTT	CATPGRVDTQYF
TRBV19	TRBD1	TRBJ1-1	few	TGTGCCAGTAGTAGCTCAGGGGGGTACACTGAAGCTTTCTTT	CASSSSGGYTEAFF
TRBV7-9	.	TRBJ1-1	few	TGTGCCAGCAGCTTAGGGACAGCGGACGCTGAAGCTTTCTTT	CASSLGTADAEAFF
TRBV24-1	.	TRBJ2-1	.	TGTGCCACCAGTGATTCTAGGGTCTCCTACAATGAGCAGTTCTTC	CATSDSRVSYNEQFF
TRBV29-1	.	TRBJ1-2	.	TGCAGCGTGAGGTGGGGTTTTGACTACACCTTC	CSVRWGFDYTF
TRBV25-1	.	TRBJ2-4	.	TGTGCCAGCAGTGAAGACAGTGAGTTAAACATTCAGTACTTC	CASSEDSELNIQYF
TRBV20-1	.	TRBJ2-1	.	TGCAGTGCTAAACCGAGGACAGTCTACAATGAGCAGTTCTTC	CSAKPRTVYNEQFF
TRBV28	TRBD1	TRBJ2-7	.	TGTGCCAGCAGCGGACAGGCAATTTACTACGAGCAGTACTTC	CASSGQAIYYEQYF
TRBV29-1	.	TRBJ2-1	.	TGCAGCGTATCCGGGACACACAAGTTCTTC	CSVSGTHKFF
TRBV6-5	.	TRBJ2-5	few	TGTGCCACTAGGGGGGTGGAAGAGACCCAGTACTTC	CATRGVEETQYF
TRBV27	TRBD2	TRBJ2-1	.	TGTGCCAGCAGTTCCTCCCTCCTAGCGGGATACAATGAGCAGTTCTTC	CASSSSLLAGYNEQFF
TRBV24-1	.	TRBJ2-7	few	TGTGCCACCAGTGATTCGGGAAACTCCTACGAGCAGTACTTC	CATSDSGNSYEQYF